The 29 T cell receptor beta chains in this list originate from one sample, sequenced in a study of beta chain features in type 1 diabetes. Study-level results: TCRB CDR3 length was moderately but significantly reduced in all four CD4+ subsets of Type 1 diabetes patients.

Of the isolated RNA, all was reverse transcribed, and so the sequenced material was expressed TCRB transcripts. The assay was immunoSEQ multiplex PCR, and TCRdb's table has in-frame clones only and misses some. Here the sample spans 640,000 or so clones, around 15% being singletons. These receptors have no known antigen. The sequenced material came from naive CD4+ T cells from blood. These receptor sequences come from a young man with type 1 diabetes.

This chain connects TRBV27 to TRBJ2-7, with TRBD2 as a possible D gene (6 bases). Germline CDR1 MNHEY, CDR2 SMNVEV (reference sequence). Trimming shortened V by 3 bases and J by 2 bases, and 8 bases separated the two germline ends. This CDR3 is built from 13 residues. The CDR3 reads CASSLERAYEQYF. The CDR3 coding sequence is TGTGCCAGCAGTTTGGAGCGGGCCTACGAGCAGTACTTC.

This clone was seen a handful of times. This rearrangement joins TRBV19 to TRBJ2-5; D remains ambiguous. Germline V gene lookup returns CDR1 LNHDA and CDR2 SQIVND (reference sequence). The V end was cut by 3 bases, the J end by 0 bases, with 5 bases between. The CDR3 extends over 13 amino acids. Written as DNA, the CDR3 is TGTGCCAGTAGTATCGGGTACCAAGAGACCCAGTACTTC. It yields the protein CASSIGYQETQYF.

This clone appeared a few times. The chain couples TRBV9 to TRBJ2-6; D unclear. Germline CDR1 and CDR2: SGDLS and YYNGEE. V lost 4 bases, J lost 2 bases, and 7 bases lay in between. This CDR3 has 14 amino acids. The CDR3 sequence: CASSPNTGANVLTF. The CDR3 DNA sequence: TGTGCCAGCAGCCCCAACACTGGGGCCAACGTCCTGACTTTC.

CDR3 protein: CASRPWTGTYQETQYF. Written as DNA, the CDR3 is TGTGCCAGCAGGCCCTGGACAGGGACGTACCAAGAGACCCAGTACTTC. J is TRBJ2-5 and V is TRBV28, with TRBD1 matching 8 bases. The CDR3 consists of 16 residues. Per the germline V gene, CDR1 is MDHEN and CDR2 is SYDVKM. V lost 6 bases and J lost 0; bases outside the gene matches: 9.

This chain links TRBV5-4 with TRBJ1-2, with TRBD1 matching over 9 bases. J gave up 8 bases and V 4 bases, and 6 bases lay outside the gene matches. Per germline, CDR1 SGHNT and CDR2 YYREEE (reference sequence). The CDR3 is 13 residues long. This CDR3 is CASSRTGVQGYTF. DNA for the CDR3: TGTGCCAGCAGCCGGACAGGGGTTCAAGGCTACACCTTC.

V is TRBV9 and J is TRBJ2-1; D gene uncertain. CDR3 length: 16 amino acids. Trimming took off 0 bases at V and 0 bases at J, with 10 bases between the two ends. Germline V gene sequence: CDR1 SGDLS, CDR2 YYNGEE. CDR3 loop: CASSVEERSSYNEQFF. As DNA, the CDR3 is TGTGCCAGCAGCGTAGAAGAGCGCAGCTCCTACAATGAGCAGTTCTTC.

The chain is built from TRBV15 and TRBJ2-3; no clear D gene. Trimming removed 0 bases at V and 1 base at J, with 11 bases between. This CDR3 spans 16 amino acids. The V gene's germline CDR1 is LNHNV and CDR2 YYDKDF (reference sequence). Here the CDR3 DNA reads TGTGCCACCAGCAGAGATCACGCGACTCGCACAGATACGCAGTATTTT. Its translation: CATSRDHATRTDTQYF.

This clone was recorded a few times. The genes are TRBV28 and TRBJ2-1; 7 bases are a match to TRBD2. The V and J ends lost 2 bases and 4 bases, in that order; junction bases with no gene match: 5. Germline-derived CDR1 and CDR2 are MDHEN and SYDVKM. The CDR3 is made up of 15 amino acids. CDR3 DNA: TGTGCCAGCAGTTTAGTTTCTAGCGGTTACAATGAGCAGTTCTTC. Protein sequence: CASSLVSSGYNEQFF.

The chain employs TRBV7-2 and TRBJ1-4, with D possibly being TRBD1 (5 bases). Trimming cost V 1 base and J 10 bases, with 16 bases left between them. The CDR3 has 15 residues. Germline V gives CDR1 SGHTA, CDR2 FQGNSA. The CDR3 DNA reads as TGTGCCAGCAGCTTAGACGGGGGATTGGATGGAAAACTGTTTTTT. This translates into CASSLDGGLDGKLFF.

This clone was observed a few times. The V gene is TRBV6-6, the J gene TRBJ2-1; TRBD2 matches 10 bases. There are 15 residues in the CDR3. The ends lost 5 bases at V and 4 bases at J; junction bases unmatched: 5. Germline loops: CDR1 MNHNY, CDR2 SVGAGI (reference sequence). CDR3 nucleotides: TGTGCCAGCAGTACAAGCGGGGGGGTATACAATGAGCAGTTCTTC. As protein: CASSTSGGVYNEQFF.

V is TRBV7-6 and J is TRBJ2-5; D is perhaps TRBD2 (5 bases). CDR3 length: 13 residues. The V and J ends lost 4 bases and 5 bases respectively, with 11 bases between them. The germline gives CDR1 SGHVS, CDR2 FNYEAQ. The CDR3 protein is CASSYGGWETQYF. The CDR3 DNA follows: TGTGCCAGCAGCTACGGCGGGTGGGAGACCCAGTACTTC.

This clone was recorded a few times. The chain is built from TRBV7-9 and TRBJ2-3, with 10 bases that match TRBD2. The CDR3 extends over 16 amino acids. Per the germline V gene, CDR1 is SEHNR and CDR2 is FQNEAQ (reference sequence). V lost 1 base and J lost 2; bases outside the gene matches: 3. The CDR3 reads CASSLDLAGDTDTQYF. The CDR3 DNA is TGTGCCAGCAGCTTAGACCTAGCGGGGGACACAGATACGCAGTATTTT. Based on the CDR3 plus reference TRBV7-9 and TRBJ2-3, the full variable domain is DTGVSQNPRHKITKRGQNVTFRCDPISEHNRLYWYRQTLGQGPEFLTYFQNEAQLEKSRLLSDRFSAERPKGSFSTLEIQRTEQGDSAMYLCASSLDLAGDTDTQYFGPGTRLTVL.

This clone was seen more than once but under ten times. This chain joins TRBV23-1 and TRBJ2-7; D unclear. TRBV23-1 falls under the ORF class, with uncertain function. Trimming cost V 1 base and J 0 bases, with 7 bases left between them. The CDR3 consists of 14 residues. CDR3 sequence (DNA): TGCGCCAGCAGTCAATGTCCCTCCTCCTACGAGCAGTACTTC. It translates to CASSQCPSSYEQYF.

This clone showed up just a few times. This sequence joins TRBV15 and TRBJ1-4; D is undetermined. This CDR3 spans 14 amino acids. Trimming removed 1 base from V and 8 bases from J, with 11 bases in between. Germline V CDR1 and CDR2: LNHNV, YYDKDF (reference sequence). The CDR3 here is CATSRVGGDEKLFF. CDR3 nucleotide sequence: TGTGCCACCAGCAGAGTCGGAGGAGACGAAAAACTGTTTTTT. Based on the CDR3 plus reference TRBV15 and TRBJ1-4, the full variable domain is DAMVIQNPRYQVTQFGKPVTLSCSQTLNHNVMYWYQQKSSQAPKLLFHYYDKDFNNEADTPDNFQSRRPNTSFCFLDIRSPGLGDTAMYLCATSRVGGDEKLFFGSGTQLSVL.

This clone was counted a few times. This sequence joins TRBV10-3 and TRBJ2-3; 9 bases fit TRBD2. The germline V gene encodes CDR1 ENHRY and CDR2 SYGVKD. The CDR3 extends over 16 amino acids. After removal of 5 bases from V and 2 bases from J, the junction contained 8 bases not matched to a gene. CDR3 sequence: CAISRSSGEITDTQYF. The CDR3 region has the DNA TGTGCCATCAGTAGATCTAGCGGGGAAATCACAGATACGCAGTATTTT.

The J gene is TRBJ2-7, the V gene TRBV25-1; D not resolved. In germline, CDR1 is MGHDK, CDR2 SYGVNS. The CDR3 is made up of 12 amino acids. V lost 8 bases and J lost 1, with 9 bases in between. The CDR3: CASGWASYEQYF. CDR3 in DNA: TGTGCCAGCGGATGGGCGTCCTACGAGCAGTACTTC.

This clone was counted a few times. The J gene is TRBJ2-5, the V gene TRBV7-9, with TRBD2 matching over 7 bases. The CDR3 runs 14 residues. The J segment lost 5 bases and the V segment lost 0 bases, leaving 3 bases of the junction unmatched. In germline, CDR1 is SEHNR, CDR2 FQNEAQ (reference sequence). CDR3 DNA: TGTGCCAGCAGCTTAGCCGGGGGAGGGGAGACCCAGTACTTC. Translation: CASSLAGGGETQYF.

This clone has only a few counts. J is TRBJ2-7 and V is TRBV28; 7 positions agree with TRBD1. There are 13 residues in the CDR3. The trim removed 8 bases at V and 4 bases at J, leaving 8 bases unmatched. CDR1 MDHEN and CDR2 SYDVKM come from the germline V gene. The CDR3 nucleotides read TGTGCCAGCGATACACAGGGGACGTACGAGCAGTACTTC. It yields the protein CASDTQGTYEQYF. The whole variable domain, filled in from reference TRBV28 and TRBJ2-7, reads DVKVTQSSRYLVKRTGEKVFLECVQDMDHENMFWYRQDPGLGLRLIYFSYDVKMKEKGDIPEGYSVSREKKERFSLILESASTNQTSMYLCASDTQGTYEQYFGPGTRLTVT.

Turning to this clone: Other DNA variants within this sample encode the same CDR3. The rearrangement links TRBV10-3 to TRBJ1-2; TRBD1 might be the D (5 bases). This CDR3 has 13 amino acids. In germline, CDR1 is ENHRY, CDR2 SYGVKD. Trimming removed 3 bases at V and 1 base at J, with 6 bases between. This CDR3 reads CAISDQGNYGYTF. The DNA for the CDR3 is TGTGCCATCAGTGACCAGGGTAACTATGGCTACACCTTC.

A few counts support this clone. The chain couples TRBV5-1 to TRBJ2-1; D perhaps matches TRBD1 (6 bases). Trimming took 0 bases from V and 3 from J, leaving 7 bases between them. CDR3 length: 14 residues. CDR1 SGHRS and CDR2 YFSETQ come from the germline V gene. The CDR3 loop reads CASSLGQDYNEQFF. As DNA, the CDR3 is TGCGCCAGCAGCTTGGGACAGGACTACAATGAGCAGTTCTTC.

Only a few counts were recorded for this clone. The chain recombines TRBV2 with TRBJ2-2; 7 positions agree with TRBD1. The CDR3 covers 16 residues. CDR1 is SNHLY and CDR2 is FYNNEI in the germline V gene. J gave up 7 bases and V 7 bases, and 15 bases lay outside the gene matches. The CDR3 DNA sequence: TGTGCCAGCACCTTCGACAGGGCTCTAAATGTCGGGGAGCTGTTTTTT. This sequence encodes CASTFDRALNVGELFF.

This clone was seen a handful of times. The chain employs TRBV7-2 and TRBJ2-7; TRBD1 or TRBD2 may be the D gene (6 bases each). The CDR3 has 16 residues. V gave up 5 bases and J gave up 7 bases, with 24 bases separating them. CDR1 SGHTA and CDR2 FQGNSA come from the germline V gene. CDR3 nucleotide sequence: TGTGCCAGCAGCCCGATGTCGGGGGCCAATAGGAGGGAGCAGTACTTC. Residues: CASSPMSGANRREQYF.

In regard to this clone: Different DNA sequences within this sample yield the same CDR3. V usage is TRBV6-5 and J usage is TRBJ2-7, with 9 positions matching TRBD1. The CDR3 extends over 15 amino acids. Germline V gives CDR1 MNHEY, CDR2 SVGAGI. Trimming at V came to 0 bases and at J to 1 base, leaving 1 base not matched to a gene. CDR3 amino acids: CASSYSGTGSYEQYF. CDR3 bases: TGTGCCAGCAGTTACTCCGGGACAGGGTCCTACGAGCAGTACTTC.

The chain recombines TRBV4-1 with TRBJ2-7; 7 nucleotides agree with TRBD1. The junction had 1 base not matched to a gene; V was cut back by 0 bases and J by 2 bases. This CDR3 is 14 amino acids long. Per the germline V gene, CDR1 is MGHRA and CDR2 is YSYEKL. In DNA form, the CDR3 reads TGCGCCAGCAGCCAAGACAGGGGGACCTACGAGCAGTACTTC. The encoded protein is CASSQDRGTYEQYF.

A few counts support this clone. The chain carries TRBV25-1 and TRBJ1-1, with 7 bases aligning to TRBD1. This CDR3 is built from 16 residues. From germline, CDR1 is MGHDK and CDR2 SYGVNS. Losses at the gene ends were 10 bases for V and 1 base for J; bases not matched to a gene: 15. In DNA, the CDR3 is TGTGCCAACCCAGATCTAACAGGGGTGGGGAACACTGAAGCTTTCTTT. Amino acid sequence: CANPDLTGVGNTEAFF.

The chain is built from TRBV9 and TRBJ2-1; 8 bases are shared with TRBD2. The germline V gene has CDR1 SGDLS and CDR2 YYNGEE. The trim removed 4 bases at V and 3 bases at J, leaving 9 bases unmatched. The CDR3 is made up of 16 amino acids. CDR3 sequence: CASSPSSGGNYNEQFF. As DNA, the CDR3 is TGTGCCAGCAGCCCGTCCTCGGGGGGGAACTACAATGAGCAGTTCTTC.

The J gene is TRBJ2-7, the V gene TRBV11-2; D is possibly TRBD1 (6 bases). Germline values: CDR1 SGHAT, CDR2 FQNNGV. This CDR3 comprises 13 residues. With 2 bases removed from V and 4 bases from J, the gap between germline ends came to 9 bases. CDR3 nucleotides: TGTGCCAGCAGCTTACAGGGGCGGTACGAGCAGTACTTC. It specifies CASSLQGRYEQYF.

A note on this clone: One end of the junction is discordant with germline, which a read error may explain. The gene calls are TRBV5-4 and TRBJ1-1; 7 nucleotides line up with TRBD1. CDR1 SGHNT and CDR2 YYREEE come from the germline V gene (reference sequence). There are 11 residues in the CDR3. CDR3 DNA: TGTGCCAGCAGCCTGGGACAGACAGCCACCTTT. Its protein product is CASSLGQTATF.

CDR3 sequence: CASSLEGRTGNQPQHF. The CDR3 DNA reads as TGTGCCAGCAGCTTAGAGGGGCGGACAGGAAATCAGCCCCAGCATTTT. This chain connects TRBV7-8 to TRBJ1-5, with TRBD1 matching over 7 bases. Germline trimming cut 1 base from V and 4 bases from J; bases unmatched to any gene: 7. The CDR3 is 16 residues long. Germline V gene lookup returns CDR1 SGHVS and CDR2 FQNEAQ.